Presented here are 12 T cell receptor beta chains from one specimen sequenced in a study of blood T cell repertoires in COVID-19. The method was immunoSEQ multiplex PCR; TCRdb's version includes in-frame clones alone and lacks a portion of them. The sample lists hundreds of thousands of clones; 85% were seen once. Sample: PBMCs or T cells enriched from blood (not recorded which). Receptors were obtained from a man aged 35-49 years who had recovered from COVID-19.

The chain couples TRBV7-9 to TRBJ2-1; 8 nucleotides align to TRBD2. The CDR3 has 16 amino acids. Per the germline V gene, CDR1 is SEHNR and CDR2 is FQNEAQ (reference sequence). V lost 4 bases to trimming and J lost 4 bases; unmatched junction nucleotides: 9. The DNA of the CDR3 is TGTGCCAGCAGCTCCTACGGACTAGCAGAATACAATGAGCAGTTCTTC. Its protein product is CASSSYGLAEYNEQFF.

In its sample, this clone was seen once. CDR3 sequence: CASSYSISGNQPQHF. The CDR3 DNA sequence: TGTGCCAGCAGTTACTCGATTTCGGGCAATCAGCCCCAGCATTTT. This sequence joins TRBV6-5 and TRBJ1-5; D remains unclear. This CDR3 spans 15 amino acids. V lost 0 bases to trimming and J lost 2 bases, with 8 bases between them. Per germline, CDR1 MNHEY and CDR2 SVGAGI.

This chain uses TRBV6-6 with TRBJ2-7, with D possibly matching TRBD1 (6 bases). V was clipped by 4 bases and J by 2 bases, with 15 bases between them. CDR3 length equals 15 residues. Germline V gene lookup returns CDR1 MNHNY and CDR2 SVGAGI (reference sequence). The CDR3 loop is CASSSGQRSTYEQYF. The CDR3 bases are TGTGCCAGCAGTTCCGGACAGAGATCGACCTACGAGCAGTACTTC.

CDR3 sequence: CASSLGQSYGTEAFF. The CDR3 bases are TGCGCCAGCAGCCTAGGACAGTCCTATGGCACTGAAGCTTTCTTT. The chain has TRBV5-1 and TRBJ1-1, with D tentatively TRBD1 (6 bases). The V end lost 4 bases, the J end lost 4 bases, and 17 bases lay between the germline ends. CDR3 length: 15 residues. Germline V lookup: CDR1 SGHRS, CDR2 YFSETQ.

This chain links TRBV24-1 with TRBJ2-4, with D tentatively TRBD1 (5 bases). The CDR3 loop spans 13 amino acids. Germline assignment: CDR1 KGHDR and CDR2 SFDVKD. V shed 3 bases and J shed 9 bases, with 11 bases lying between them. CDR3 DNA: TGTGCCACCAGTGATGGTCAGGGCAGCATTCAGTACTTC. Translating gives CATSDGQGSIQYF.

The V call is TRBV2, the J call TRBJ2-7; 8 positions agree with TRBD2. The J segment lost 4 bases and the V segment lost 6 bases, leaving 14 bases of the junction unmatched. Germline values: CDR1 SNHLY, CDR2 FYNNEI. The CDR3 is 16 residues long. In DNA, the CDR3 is TGTGCCAGCAGCCCCTTGGCGGGAGGTCGCCCTTACGAGCAGTACTTC. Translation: CASSPLAGGRPYEQYF.

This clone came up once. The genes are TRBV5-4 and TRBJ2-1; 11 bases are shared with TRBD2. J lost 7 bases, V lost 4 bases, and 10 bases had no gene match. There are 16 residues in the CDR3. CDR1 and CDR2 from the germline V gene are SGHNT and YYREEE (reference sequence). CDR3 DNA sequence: TGTGCCAGCAGCCCGGGGGGACTAGCGGTGTCTAATGAGCAGTTCTTC. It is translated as CASSPGGLAVSNEQFF.

CDR3 bases: TGTGCCAGCTCACCTCGTCAGGTCCAGAGCTCCTACGAGCAGTACTTC. Its protein product is CASSPRQVQSSYEQYF. The genes are TRBV18 and TRBJ2-7; D unresolved. V lost 3 bases to trimming and J lost 0 bases, with 15 bases between them. This CDR3 contains 16 residues. CDR1 and CDR2 (germline): KGHSH, LQKENI.

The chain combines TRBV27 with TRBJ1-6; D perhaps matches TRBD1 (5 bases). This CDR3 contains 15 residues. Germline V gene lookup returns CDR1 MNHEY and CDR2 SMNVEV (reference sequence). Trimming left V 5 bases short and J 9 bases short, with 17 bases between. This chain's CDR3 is CASSPTTASASPLHF. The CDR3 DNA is TGTGCCAGCAGTCCTACGACAGCATCAGCTTCACCCCTCCACTTT.

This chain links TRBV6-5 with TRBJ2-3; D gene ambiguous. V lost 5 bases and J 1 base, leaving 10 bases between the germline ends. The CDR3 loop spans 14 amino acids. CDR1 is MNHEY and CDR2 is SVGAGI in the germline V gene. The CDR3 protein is CASSSLVGTDTQYF. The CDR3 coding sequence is TGTGCCAGCAGTAGCCTAGTAGGCACAGATACGCAGTATTTT.

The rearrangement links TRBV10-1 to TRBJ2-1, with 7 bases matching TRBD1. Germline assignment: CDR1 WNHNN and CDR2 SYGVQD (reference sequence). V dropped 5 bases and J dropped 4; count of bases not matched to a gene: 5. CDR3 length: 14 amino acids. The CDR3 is CASSNGQVYNEQFF. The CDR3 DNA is TGCGCCAGCAGTAATGGACAGGTGTACAATGAGCAGTTCTTC.

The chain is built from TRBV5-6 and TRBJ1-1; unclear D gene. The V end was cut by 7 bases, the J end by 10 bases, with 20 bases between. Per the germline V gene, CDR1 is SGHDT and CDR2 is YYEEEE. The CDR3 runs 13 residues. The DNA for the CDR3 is TGTGCCAGCGGATTGACCTATTCGAGCGGAGCTTTCTTT. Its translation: CASGLTYSSGAFF.